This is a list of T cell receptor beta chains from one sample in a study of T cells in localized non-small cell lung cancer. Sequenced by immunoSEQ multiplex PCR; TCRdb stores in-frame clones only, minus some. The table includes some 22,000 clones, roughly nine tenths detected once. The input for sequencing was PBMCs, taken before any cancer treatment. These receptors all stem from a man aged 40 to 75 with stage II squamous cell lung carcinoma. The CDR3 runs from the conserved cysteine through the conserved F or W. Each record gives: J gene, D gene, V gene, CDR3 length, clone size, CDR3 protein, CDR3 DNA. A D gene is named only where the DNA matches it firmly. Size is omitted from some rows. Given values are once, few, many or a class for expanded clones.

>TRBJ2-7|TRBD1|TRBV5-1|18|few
CASSGGQGSVGFGNEQYF
TGCGCCAGCAGCGGGGGACAGGGTTCCGTCGGGTTTGGGAACGAGCAGTACTTC
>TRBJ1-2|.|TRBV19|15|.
CASSPGGPGNYGYTF
TGTGCCAGTAGTCCCGGTGGGCCAGGGAACTATGGCTACACCTTC
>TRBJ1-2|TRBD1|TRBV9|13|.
CASSIGQGYGYTF
TGTGCCAGCAGCATCGGACAGGGCTATGGCTACACCTTC
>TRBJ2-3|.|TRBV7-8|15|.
CASSLDPGFADTQYF
TGTGCCAGCAGCTTAGATCCGGGGTTCGCAGATACGCAGTATTTT
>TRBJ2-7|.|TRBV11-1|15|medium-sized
CASSKAGWSEHEQYF
TGTGCCAGCAGTAAGGCGGGGTGGTCTGAGCACGAGCAGTACTTC
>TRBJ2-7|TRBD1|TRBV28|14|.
CASSLRGRLDEQYF
TGTGCCAGCAGTTTAAGGGGGCGTTTGGACGAGCAGTACTTC
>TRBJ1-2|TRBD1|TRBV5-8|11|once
CASGTGYGYTF
TGTGCCAGCGGGACAGGGTACGGCTACACCTTC
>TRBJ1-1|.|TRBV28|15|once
CASSFGTPMNTEAFF
TGTGCCAGCAGTTTCGGGACACCTATGAACACTGAAGCTTTCTTT
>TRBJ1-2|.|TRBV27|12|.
CASSLSGRGYTF
TGTGCCAGCAGTTTATCGGGGCGAGGCTACACCTTC
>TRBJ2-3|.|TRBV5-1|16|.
CASSLGNSLVTDTQYF
TGCGCCAGCAGCTTGGGGAACTCACTAGTCACAGATACGCAGTATTTT
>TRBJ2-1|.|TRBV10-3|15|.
CAISDVGQLNNEQFF
TGTGCCATCAGTGATGTAGGACAGCTCAACAATGAGCAGTTCTTC
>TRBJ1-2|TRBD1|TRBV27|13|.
CASRRQGALGYTF
TGTGCCAGCAGACGGCAGGGGGCGCTCGGCTACACCTTC
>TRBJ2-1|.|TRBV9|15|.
CASSYQLSSYNEQFF
TGTGCCAGCAGCTACCAATTGAGCTCCTACAATGAGCAGTTCTTC
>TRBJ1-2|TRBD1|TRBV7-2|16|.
CASSSLWDRGGFGYTF
TGTGCCAGCAGCTCCCTATGGGACAGGGGTGGATTTGGCTACACCTTC
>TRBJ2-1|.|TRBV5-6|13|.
CASSPGLYNEQFF
TGTGCCAGCAGCCCCGGACTCTACAATGAGCAGTTCTTC
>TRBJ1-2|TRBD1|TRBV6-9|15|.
CASSYGTGSPYGYTF
TGTGCCAGCAGTTACGGGACAGGGAGCCCCTATGGCTACACCTTC
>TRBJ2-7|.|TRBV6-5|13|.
CASSYTASYEQYF
TGTGCCAGCAGTTACACAGCCTCCTACGAGCAGTACTTC
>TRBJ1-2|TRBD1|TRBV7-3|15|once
CASSYGQGANYGYTF
TGTGCCAGCAGCTACGGACAGGGTGCTAACTATGGCTACACCTTC
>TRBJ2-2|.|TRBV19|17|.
CASSISARAANTGELFF
TGTGCCAGTAGTATATCGGCTAGGGCAGCGAACACCGGGGAGCTGTTTTTT
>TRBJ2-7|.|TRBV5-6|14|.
CASSLSYGAGEQYF
TGTGCCAGCAGCTTGTCGTACGGGGCTGGGGAGCAGTACTTC
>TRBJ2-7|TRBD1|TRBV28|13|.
CASSLWDRGEQYF
TGTGCCAGCAGTTTATGGGACAGGGGCGAGCAGTACTTC
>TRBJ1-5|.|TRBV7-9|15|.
CASSLDSGPNQPQHF
TGTGCCAGCAGCCTCGACTCCGGACCGAATCAGCCCCAGCATTTT
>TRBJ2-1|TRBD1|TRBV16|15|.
CASSQFGQAYNEQFF
TGTGCCAGCAGCCAATTTGGACAGGCCTACAATGAGCAGTTCTTC